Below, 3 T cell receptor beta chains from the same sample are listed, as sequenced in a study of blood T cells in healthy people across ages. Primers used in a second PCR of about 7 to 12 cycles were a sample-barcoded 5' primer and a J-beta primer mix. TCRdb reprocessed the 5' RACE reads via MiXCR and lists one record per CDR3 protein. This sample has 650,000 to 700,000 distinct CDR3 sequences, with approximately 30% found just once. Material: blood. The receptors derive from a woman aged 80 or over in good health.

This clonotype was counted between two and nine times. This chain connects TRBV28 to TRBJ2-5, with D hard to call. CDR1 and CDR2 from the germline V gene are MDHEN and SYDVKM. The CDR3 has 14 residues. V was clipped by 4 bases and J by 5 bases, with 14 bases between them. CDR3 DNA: TGTGCCAGCAGTTCCCCGCCTCAGAGGGAGACCCAGTACTTC. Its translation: CASSSPPQRETQYF.

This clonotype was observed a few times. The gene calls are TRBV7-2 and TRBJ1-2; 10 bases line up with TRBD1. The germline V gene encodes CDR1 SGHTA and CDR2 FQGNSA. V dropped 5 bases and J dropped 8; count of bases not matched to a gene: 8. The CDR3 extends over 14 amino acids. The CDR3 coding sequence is TGTGCCAGCAGCCCTCGACAGGGGGCAGGGGGCTACACCTTC. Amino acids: CASSPRQGAGGYTF.

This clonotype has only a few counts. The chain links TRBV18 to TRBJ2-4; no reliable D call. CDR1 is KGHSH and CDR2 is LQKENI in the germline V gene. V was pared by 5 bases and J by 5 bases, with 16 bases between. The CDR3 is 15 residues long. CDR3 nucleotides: TGTGCCAGCTCAACTCGACTCCAAAACCAAAACATTCAGTACTTC. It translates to CASSTRLQNQNIQYF. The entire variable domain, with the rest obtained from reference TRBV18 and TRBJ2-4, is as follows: NAGVMQNPRHLVRRRGQEARLRCSPMKGHSHVYWYRQLPEEGLKFMVYLQKENIIDESGMPKERFSAEFPKEGPSILRIQQVVRGDSAAYFCASSTRLQNQNIQYFGAGTRLSVL.